What follows are 5 T cell receptor beta chains derived from one specimen sequenced in a study of blood T cell repertoires in COVID-19. The assay was immunoSEQ multiplex PCR, and TCRdb's table has in-frame clones only and misses some. The sample lists a few hundred thousand clones, approximately 83% occurring once. Sequencing was carried out using PBMCs or T cells enriched from blood (not recorded which). Receptor source: a woman between 45 and 60 years old who had recovered from COVID-19.

The V gene is TRBV28, the J gene TRBJ1-6; D gene ambiguous. Germline loops: CDR1 MDHEN, CDR2 SYDVKM. This CDR3 is 13 amino acids long. Trimming left V 2 bases short and J 6 bases short, with 5 bases between. The CDR3 loop is CASSLTFNSPLHF. The CDR3 bases are TGTGCCAGCAGTTTAACTTTTAATTCACCCCTCCACTTT.

The chain uses TRBV7-6 and TRBJ2-5, with 7 bases identical to TRBD2. The CDR3 consists of 13 residues. The ends lost 4 bases at V and 7 bases at J; junction bases unmatched: 6. Looked up from germline, CDR1 is SGHVS and CDR2 is FNYEAQ. The CDR3 region has the DNA TGTGCCAGCAGCTGGGGCGCTAGCGGGACCCAGTACTTC. This encodes CASSWGASGTQYF.

The rearrangement uses TRBV28 and TRBJ2-7; D is undetermined. The V end was cut by 2 bases, the J end by 12 bases, with 11 bases between. In germline, CDR1 is MDHEN, CDR2 SYDVKM. The CDR3 consists of 11 residues. The CDR3 bases are TGTGCCAGCAGTTTAGCTAGTAGGTGGTACTTC. It specifies CASSLASRWYF.

The chain uses TRBV2 and TRBJ2-7; D perhaps matches TRBD2 (5 bases). Germline V gene data show CDR1 as SNHLY and CDR2 as FYNNEI. The ends were cut back, 4 bases at V and 5 bases at J, with 15 bases in the middle. The length of the CDR3 is 14 residues. Written as DNA, the CDR3 is TGTGCCAGCAGTGTTCGCGGGTTTGTAGACGAGCAGTACTTC. This codes for CASSVRGFVDEQYF.

This rearrangement joins TRBV10-3 to TRBJ1-4; tentatively, D is TRBD1 (6 bases). V lost 9 bases, J lost 3 bases, and 11 bases lay in between. From germline, CDR1 is ENHRY and CDR2 SYGVKD. There are 13 residues in the CDR3. CDR3 protein: CAIGTGSNEKLFF. DNA for the CDR3: TGTGCCATAGGAACAGGGTCTAATGAAAAACTGTTTTTT.